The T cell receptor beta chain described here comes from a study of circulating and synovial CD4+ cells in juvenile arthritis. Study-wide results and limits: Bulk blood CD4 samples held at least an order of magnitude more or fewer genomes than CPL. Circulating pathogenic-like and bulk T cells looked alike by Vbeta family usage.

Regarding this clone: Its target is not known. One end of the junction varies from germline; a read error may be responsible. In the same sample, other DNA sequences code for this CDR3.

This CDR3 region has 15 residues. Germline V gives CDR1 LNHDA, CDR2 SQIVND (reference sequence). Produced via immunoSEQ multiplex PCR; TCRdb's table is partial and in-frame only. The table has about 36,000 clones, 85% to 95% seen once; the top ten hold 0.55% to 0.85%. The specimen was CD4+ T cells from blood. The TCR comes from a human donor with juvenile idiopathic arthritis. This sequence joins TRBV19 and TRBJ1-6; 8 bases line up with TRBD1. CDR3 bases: TGTGCCAGTGGGCAGTTGGACAGGGATAATTCCCCCCTCCACTTT. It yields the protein CASGQLDRDNSPLHF.